This T cell receptor beta chain comes out of a study of T cells in Graves' hyperthyroidism and ophthalmopathy. CDR1 and CDR2 from the germline V gene are SGHVS and FNYEAQ. The CDR3 contains 15 residues. Regions amplified from RNA transcripts were the TCR beta CDR3 regions. When the TCR CDR3 underwent first-round RT-PCR, the HTBI primer set was used. One entry per CDR3 protein, called by TCRdb with MiXCR from the multiplex PCR reads. The table has under 700,000 distinct CDR3 sequences, under 60% seen once; the top ten hold nearly 8.5%. In regard to this clonotype: A single base separates this from a much larger clone, so it may be a read error.

This TCR derives from a woman in her late teens or twenties with Graves' hyperthyroidism. The chain has TRBV7-6 and TRBJ1-2, with 9 positions matching TRBD1. Sequenced: peripheral blood or thyroid tissue (not recorded which). This chain's CDR3 is CASSHVGQGNYDYTF. The CDR3 nucleotides are TGTGCCAGCAGCCACGTCGGACAGGGGAACTATGACTACACCTTC.